This T cell receptor (beta chain) was sequenced for a study of blood T cell repertoires in COVID-19. Study-level background: Acute and convalescent COVID-19 samples came from the United States, Italy and Spain.

Profiling relied on immunoSEQ multiplex PCR, and the TCRdb table lists in-frame clones only, not all of them. The sample consists of 200,000 to 300,000 clones, around 86% of them appearing once. J was trimmed by 4 bases and V by 5 bases; bases with no gene match: 13. This CDR3 has 16 amino acids. Germline V CDR1 and CDR2: SGHVS, FNYEAQ. Sequencing was performed on PBMCs or T cells enriched from blood (not recorded which). The receptor comes from a man between 35 and 55 years old who had recovered from COVID-19. The chain recombines TRBV7-6 with TRBJ2-5; 7 bases agree with TRBD1. CDR3 bases: TGTGCCAGCAGCCAAAGAGGGGGCGCGGTTGTAGAGACCCAGTACTTC. Translating gives CASSQRGGAVVETQYF.